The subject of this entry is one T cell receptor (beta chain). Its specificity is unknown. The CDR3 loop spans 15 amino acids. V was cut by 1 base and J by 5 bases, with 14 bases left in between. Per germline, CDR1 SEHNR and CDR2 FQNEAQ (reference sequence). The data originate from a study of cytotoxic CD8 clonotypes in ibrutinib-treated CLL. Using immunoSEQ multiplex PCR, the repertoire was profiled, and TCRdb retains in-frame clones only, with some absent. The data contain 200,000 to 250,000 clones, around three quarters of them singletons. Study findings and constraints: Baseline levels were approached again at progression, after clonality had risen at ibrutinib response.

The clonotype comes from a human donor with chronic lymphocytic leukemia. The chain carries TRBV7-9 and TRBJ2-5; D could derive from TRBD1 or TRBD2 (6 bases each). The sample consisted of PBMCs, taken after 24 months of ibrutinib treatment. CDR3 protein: CASSLEGGFGETQYF. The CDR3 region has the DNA TGTGCCAGCAGCTTAGAGGGGGGCTTCGGGGAGACCCAGTACTTC.